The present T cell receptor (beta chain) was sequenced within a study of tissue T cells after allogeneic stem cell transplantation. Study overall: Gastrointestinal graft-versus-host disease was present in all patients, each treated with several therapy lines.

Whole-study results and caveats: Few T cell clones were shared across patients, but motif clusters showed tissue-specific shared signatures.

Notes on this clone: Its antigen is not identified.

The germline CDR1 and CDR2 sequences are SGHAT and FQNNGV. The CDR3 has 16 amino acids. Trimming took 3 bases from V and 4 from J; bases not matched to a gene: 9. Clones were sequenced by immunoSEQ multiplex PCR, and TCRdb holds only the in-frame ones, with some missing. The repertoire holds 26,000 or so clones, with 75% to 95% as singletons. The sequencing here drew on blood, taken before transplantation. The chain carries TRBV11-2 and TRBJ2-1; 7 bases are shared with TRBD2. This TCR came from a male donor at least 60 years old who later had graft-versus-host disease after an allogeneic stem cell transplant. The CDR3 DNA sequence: TGTGCCAGCAGCTTCCTGGTGGGGGGGGTTTACAATGAGCAGTTCTTC. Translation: CASSFLVGGVYNEQFF. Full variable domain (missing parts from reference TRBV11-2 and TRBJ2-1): EAGVAQSPRYKIIEKRQSVAFWCNPISGHATLYWYQQILGQGPKLLIQFQNNGVVDDSQLPKDRFSAERLKGVDSTLKIQPAKLEDSAVYLCASSFLVGGVYNEQFFGPGTRLTVL.